A single sample is the source of the 22 T cell receptor beta chains below, sequenced in a study of CD8+ T cells in alopecia areata. Sequencing templates came from extracted RNA that was reverse transcribed into cDNA. Measured with immunoSEQ multiplex PCR; TCRdb has only the in-frame clones, and not every one. The sample lists about 100,000 clones; roughly 59% were seen once. Input material: CD8+ T cells sorted from blood. These receptors all stem from a human donor in good health.

This clone was detected a few times. J is TRBJ1-1 and V is TRBV4-1, with unresolved D. Deletions cut 0 bases from V and 5 bases from J, with 7 bases between. Germline assignment: CDR1 MGHRA and CDR2 YSYEKL. The CDR3 length is 13 residues. The CDR3 protein is CASSQEAETEAFF. DNA of the CDR3: TGCGCCAGCAGCCAAGAAGCGGAAACTGAAGCTTTCTTT.

This clone has just a few counts. This sequence joins TRBV4-1 and TRBJ1-5; D uncertain. The length of the CDR3 is 14 residues. Trimming pared 0 bases from V and 10 bases from J, leaving 13 bases between. CDR1 is MGHRA, CDR2 YSYEKL, per germline. The CDR3 reads CASSQDRAAPPQHF. Here the CDR3 DNA reads TGCGCCAGCAGCCAAGATCGGGCCGCCCCTCCCCAGCATTTT.

This clone has just a few counts. The rearrangement joins TRBV7-2 to TRBJ2-3; D remains ambiguous. There are 12 residues in the CDR3. Trimming cost V 4 bases and J 8 bases, with 10 bases left between them. Germline assignment: CDR1 SGHTA and CDR2 FQGNSA. The CDR3 reads CASSSLDGTQYF. The CDR3 DNA reads as TGTGCCAGCAGCTCCCTGGATGGTACGCAGTATTTT.

This clone was counted a few times. This chain links TRBV30 with TRBJ2-2; maybe TRBD2 (7 bases). Germline V gene lookup returns CDR1 GTSNPN and CDR2 SVGIG (reference sequence). Trimming stripped 7 bases from V and 2 bases from J, with 14 bases between. The CDR3 has 14 residues. For the CDR3, the DNA is TGTGCCTTGAGCGCGGGGGCTAACACCGGGGAGCTGTTTTTT. This encodes CALSAGANTGELFF.

The chain joins TRBV5-6 to TRBJ2-7; 9 bases match TRBD2. CDR1 and CDR2 (germline): SGHDT, YYEEEE. The J segment lost 4 bases and the V segment lost 0 bases, leaving 2 bases of the junction unmatched. The CDR3 is made up of 14 amino acids. CDR3 in DNA: TGTGCCAGCAGCTTGGGACTAGCGGATTACGAGCAGTACTTC. Protein: CASSLGLADYEQYF.

V usage is TRBV13 and J usage is TRBJ2-7, with 8 bases lining up with TRBD1. From germline, CDR1 is PRHDT and CDR2 FYEKMQ (reference sequence). The V gene end was trimmed by 5 bases and the J gene end by 0 bases; junction bases not matched to a gene: 9. This CDR3 comprises 16 residues. The CDR3 reads CASSPLRTGNSYEQYF. The CDR3, as DNA: TGTGCCAGCAGCCCACTGCGGACAGGGAACTCCTACGAGCAGTACTTC.

The V and J genes are TRBV7-3 and TRBJ2-1; 12 bases map to TRBD1. Germline V gene lookup returns CDR1 SGHTA and CDR2 FQGTGA. The CDR3 is 16 amino acids. J gave up 8 bases and V 3 bases, and 8 bases lay outside the gene matches. For the CDR3, the DNA is TGTGCCAGCAGCTTTCTGGGACAGGGGGCGAACGATGAGCAGTTCTTC. Encoded protein: CASSFLGQGANDEQFF.

This sequence joins TRBV5-6 and TRBJ2-3; possibly TRBD1 for D (6 bases). CDR1 SGHDT and CDR2 YYEEEE come from the germline V gene. Trimming cost V 3 bases and J 4 bases, with 9 bases left between them. This CDR3 has 13 amino acids. The CDR3 region is CASSSGTSDTQYF. Here the CDR3 DNA reads TGTGCCAGCAGCTCCGGGACATCAGATACGCAGTATTTT.

V is TRBV2 and J is TRBJ1-5; D is unresolved. Trimming took off 6 bases at V and 5 bases at J, with 14 bases between the two ends. The CDR3 sequence is 14 residues long. In germline, CDR1 is SNHLY, CDR2 FYNNEI. The CDR3 region is CASSRRAEDQPQHF. DNA of the CDR3: TGTGCCAGCAGCCGCCGGGCGGAGGATCAGCCCCAGCATTTT.

This clone was seen a single time. V gene TRBV5-1 combines with J gene TRBJ1-1; possibly TRBD1 for D (5 bases). Germline V gene sequence: CDR1 SGHRS, CDR2 YFSETQ. The CDR3 consists of 13 residues. The V and J ends lost 6 bases and 0 bases respectively, with 9 bases between them. In DNA form, the CDR3 reads TGCGCCAGCACCTCGACAGTGAACACTGAAGCTTTCTTT. This codes for CASTSTVNTEAFF.

The J gene is TRBJ1-2, the V gene TRBV9, with TRBD1 matching over 7 bases. Trimming at V came to 3 bases and at J to 4 bases, leaving 3 bases not matched to a gene. Germline V lookup: CDR1 SGDLS, CDR2 YYNGEE. The CDR3 loop spans 13 amino acids. For the CDR3, the DNA is TGTGCCAGCAGCGGGGGGACAGTCTATGGCTACACCTTC. Translating gives CASSGGTVYGYTF.

The chain is built from TRBV19 and TRBJ2-7, with 7 bases fitting TRBD1. The germline CDR1 and CDR2 sequences are LNHDA and SQIVND (reference sequence). The ends lost 5 bases at V and 2 bases at J; junction bases unmatched: 12. This CDR3 is built from 16 residues. The CDR3 spells CASSLTGMSSTYEQYF. DNA of the CDR3: TGTGCCAGTAGTTTGACAGGGATGAGTTCGACCTACGAGCAGTACTTC.

This chain connects TRBV28 to TRBJ1-5, with TRBD1 identical over 7 bases. Looked up from germline, CDR1 is MDHEN and CDR2 is SYDVKM. V gave up 6 bases and J gave up 4 bases; unmatched junction bases: 9. This CDR3 comprises 15 residues. For the CDR3, the DNA is TGTGCCAGCAGACTCCCTCGACAGGGAAATCAGCCCCAGCATTTT. Residues: CASRLPRQGNQPQHF. The full variable domain, rest sourced from reference TRBV28 and TRBJ1-5, is DVKVTQSSRYLVKRTGEKVFLECVQDMDHENMFWYRQDPGLGLRLIYFSYDVKMKEKGDIPEGYSVSREKKERFSLILESASTNQTSMYLCASRLPRQGNQPQHFGDGTRLSIL.

This rearrangement joins TRBV28 to TRBJ2-3; D remains unclear. Germline values: CDR1 MDHEN, CDR2 SYDVKM. Trimming stripped 5 bases from V and 0 bases from J, with 18 bases between. This CDR3 contains 17 residues. The CDR3 spells CASSADQKVISTDTQYF. CDR3 nucleotide sequence: TGTGCCAGCAGTGCCGACCAGAAGGTGATAAGCACAGATACGCAGTATTTT. The full variable domain, rest sourced from reference TRBV28 and TRBJ2-3, is DVKVTQSSRYLVKRTGEKVFLECVQDMDHENMFWYRQDPGLGLRLIYFSYDVKMKEKGDIPEGYSVSREKKERFSLILESASTNQTSMYLCASSADQKVISTDTQYFGPGTRLTVL.

This clone has just a few counts. This chain joins TRBV28 and TRBJ1-1; D not resolved. Trimming took 3 bases from V and 8 from J, leaving 22 bases between them. The CDR3 sequence is 16 residues long. The V gene's germline CDR1 is MDHEN and CDR2 SYDVKM. CDR3 sequence (DNA): TGTGCCAGCAGTTTTCCCAAGGACGAAGGATCAGCCGAAGCTTTCTTT. Amino acids: CASSFPKDEGSAEAFF.

The chain is built from TRBV5-1 and TRBJ1-1, with D uncertain. Germline V gene sequence: CDR1 SGHRS, CDR2 YFSETQ. Trimming pared 0 bases from V and 0 bases from J, leaving 6 bases between. The CDR3 length is 14 residues. The chain's CDR3 is CASSLETVNTEAFF. The CDR3 nucleotides read TGCGCCAGCAGCTTGGAGACGGTGAACACTGAAGCTTTCTTT.

This clone was observed once. The rearrangement joins TRBV7-9 to TRBJ2-5, with TRBD2 matching over 9 bases. Per germline, CDR1 SEHNR and CDR2 FQNEAQ (reference sequence). The CDR3 has 16 amino acids. The J segment lost 5 bases and the V segment lost 0 bases, leaving 7 bases of the junction unmatched. The CDR3 loop reads CASSLASGLARETQYF. The CDR3 bases are TGTGCCAGCAGCTTAGCGTCAGGACTAGCGAGGGAGACCCAGTACTTC.

The chain employs TRBV2 and TRBJ2-2; 11 bases map to TRBD1. Germline-derived CDR1 and CDR2 are SNHLY and FYNNEI. This CDR3 spans 17 amino acids. The J segment lost 1 base and the V segment lost 5 bases, leaving 6 bases of the junction unmatched. The CDR3 DNA is TGTGCCAGCAGTTGGGACAGGGGGACGGAGAACACCGGGGAGCTGTTTTTT. Its translation is CASSWDRGTENTGELFF.

In this sample, this clone turned up once. The J gene is TRBJ2-3, the V gene TRBV2; 7 bases line up with TRBD2. J lost 6 bases, V lost 7 bases, and 7 bases had no gene match. CDR3 size: 13 residues. Per the germline V gene, CDR1 is SNHLY and CDR2 is FYNNEI. CDR3 nucleotides: TGTGCCAGCAAGGAGCGGGGAATGGATACGCAGTATTTT. It yields the protein CASKERGMDTQYF.

This sequence joins TRBV25-1 and TRBJ1-4; no clear D. This CDR3 has 12 residues. Trimming removed 5 bases at V and 2 bases at J, with 3 bases between. Looked up from germline, CDR1 is MGHDK and CDR2 is SYGVNS. CDR3 sequence: CASSPTNEKLFF. CDR3 nucleotide sequence: TGTGCCAGCAGTCCCACTAATGAAAAACTGTTTTTT.

This clone was counted a few times. This rearrangement joins TRBV5-6 to TRBJ1-5; the D is unclear. CDR1 is SGHDT, CDR2 YYEEEE, per germline. The germline V and J ends were trimmed by 3 bases and 8 bases, with 6 bases remaining between them. This CDR3 has 11 amino acids. The CDR3 DNA follows: TGTGCCAGCAGCTCCCGGGAGCCCCAGCATTTT. This gives the protein CASSSREPQHF. The entire variable domain, with the rest obtained from reference TRBV5-6 and TRBJ1-5, is as follows: DAGVTQSPTHLIKTRGQQVTLRCSPKSGHDTVSWYQQALGQGPQFIFQYYEEEERQRGNFPDRFSGHQFPNYSSELNVNALLLGDSALYLCASSSREPQHFGDGTRLSIL.

J is TRBJ1-2 and V is TRBV5-4, with unresolved D. This CDR3 is 14 amino acids long. Between the trimmed V and J ends, which lost 4 bases and 4 bases, there was a span of 14 bases. CDR1 is SGHNT and CDR2 is YYREEE in the germline V gene (reference sequence). The CDR3 nucleotides read TGTGCCAGCAGCACATTAAAAAACGGCTATGGCTACACCTTC. Translating gives CASSTLKNGYGYTF.